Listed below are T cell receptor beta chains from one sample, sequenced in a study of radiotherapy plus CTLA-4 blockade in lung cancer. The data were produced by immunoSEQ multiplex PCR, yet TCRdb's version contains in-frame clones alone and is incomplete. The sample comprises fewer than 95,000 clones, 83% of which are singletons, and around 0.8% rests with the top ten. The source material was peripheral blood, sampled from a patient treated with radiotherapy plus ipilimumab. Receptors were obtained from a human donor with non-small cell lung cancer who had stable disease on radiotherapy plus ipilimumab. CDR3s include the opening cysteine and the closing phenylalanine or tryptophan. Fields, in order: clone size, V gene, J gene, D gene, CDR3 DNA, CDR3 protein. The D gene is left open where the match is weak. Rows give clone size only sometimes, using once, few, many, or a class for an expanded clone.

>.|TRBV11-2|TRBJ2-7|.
TGTGCCAGCAGCCGAGGGACTGAGCAGTACTTC
CASSRGTEQYF
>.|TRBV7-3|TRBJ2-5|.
TGTGCCAGCAGCTTAAACAGGGAAGAGACCCAGTACTTC
CASSLNREETQYF
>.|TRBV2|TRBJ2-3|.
TGTGCCAGCAGCGGCGGGCGCTTTTCTAGCACAGATACGCAGTATTTT
CASSGGRFSSTDTQYF
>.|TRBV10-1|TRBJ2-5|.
TGCGCCAGCAGTGAGACTTCGGGGGCCCAAGAGACCCAGTACTTC
CASSETSGAQETQYF
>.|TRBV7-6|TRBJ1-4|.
TGTGCCAGGCGGCCCCGGATGCCCACTGGAAAAAATGAAAAACTGTTTTTT
CARRPRMPTGKNEKLFF
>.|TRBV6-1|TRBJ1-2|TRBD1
TGTGCCAGCAGTGAACGGCAGGGGGCAGGCTACACCTTC
CASSERQGAGYTF
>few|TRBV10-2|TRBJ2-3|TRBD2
TGCGCCAGCAGTGAGTCGGGGGGGTCTAGCACAGATACGCAGTATTTT
CASSESGGSSTDTQYF
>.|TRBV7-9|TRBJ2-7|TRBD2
TGTGCCAGCAGCCACGGGACTAATATACACGAGCAGTACTTC
CASSHGTNIHEQYF
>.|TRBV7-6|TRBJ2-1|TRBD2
TGTGCCAGCAGCTTAAGAGGGACTAGCGGGAGTGTGGGTGAGCAGTTCTTC
CASSLRGTSGSVGEQFF
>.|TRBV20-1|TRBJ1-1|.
TGCAGTGCTAGGGGCAGCCAGTGGGCTTTCTTT
CSARGSQWAFF
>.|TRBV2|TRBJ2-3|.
TGTGCCAGCACCCTAAATGGAGTACGGACAGATACGCAGTATTTT
CASTLNGVRTDTQYF
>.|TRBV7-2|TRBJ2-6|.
TGTGCCAGCAGCCCACAGGGCTCTGGGGCCAACGTCCTGACTTTC
CASSPQGSGANVLTF
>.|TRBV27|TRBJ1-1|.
TGTGCCAGCAGTTACGCTTTGTACACTGAAGCTTTCTTT
CASSYALYTEAFF
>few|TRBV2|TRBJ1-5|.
TGTGCCAGCAGTGAAGCGAGGGCCAATCAGCCCCAGCATTTT
CASSEARANQPQHF
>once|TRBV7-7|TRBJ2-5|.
TGTGCCAGCAGCTTACAGGGTCGGGAGACCCAGTACTTC
CASSLQGRETQYF
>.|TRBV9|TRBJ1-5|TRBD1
TGTGCCAGCAGCGCACCCGGGACAGTCAATCAGCCCCAGCATTTT
CASSAPGTVNQPQHF
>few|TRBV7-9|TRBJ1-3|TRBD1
TGTGCCAGCAGCATCGGGACAGGGGGTAGAGGTAACACCATATATTTT
CASSIGTGGRGNTIYF